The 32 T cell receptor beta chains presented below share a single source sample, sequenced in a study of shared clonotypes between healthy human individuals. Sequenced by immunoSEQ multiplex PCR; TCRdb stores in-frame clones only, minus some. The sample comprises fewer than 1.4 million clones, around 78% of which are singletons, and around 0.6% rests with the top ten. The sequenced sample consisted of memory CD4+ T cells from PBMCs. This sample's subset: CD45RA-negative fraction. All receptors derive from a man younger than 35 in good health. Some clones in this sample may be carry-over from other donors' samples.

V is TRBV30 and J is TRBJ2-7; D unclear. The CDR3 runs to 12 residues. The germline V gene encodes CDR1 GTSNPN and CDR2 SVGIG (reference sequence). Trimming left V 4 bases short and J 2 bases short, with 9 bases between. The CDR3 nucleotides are TGTGCCTGGAAGGACGGGCCCTACGAGCAGTACTTC. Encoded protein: CAWKDGPYEQYF. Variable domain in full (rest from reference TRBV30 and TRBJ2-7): SQTIHQWPATLVQPVGSPLSLECTVEGTSNPNLYWYRQAAGRGLQLLFYSVGIGQISSEVPQNLSASRPQDRQFILSSKKLLLSDSGFYLCAWKDGPYEQYFGPGTRLTVT.

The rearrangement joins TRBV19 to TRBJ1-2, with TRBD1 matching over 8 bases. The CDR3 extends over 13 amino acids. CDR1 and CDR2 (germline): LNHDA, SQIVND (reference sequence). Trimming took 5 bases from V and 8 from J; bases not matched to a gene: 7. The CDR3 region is CASSPRTGLGYTF. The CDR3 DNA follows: TGTGCCAGTAGTCCGCGGACAGGGTTGGGCTACACCTTC.

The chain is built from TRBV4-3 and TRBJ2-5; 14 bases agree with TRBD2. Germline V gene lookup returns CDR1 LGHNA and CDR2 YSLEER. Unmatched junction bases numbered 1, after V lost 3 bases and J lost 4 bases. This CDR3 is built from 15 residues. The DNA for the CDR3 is TGCGCCAGCAGCCAGGGACTAGCGGGAGCAGAGACCCAGTACTTC. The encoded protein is CASSQGLAGAETQYF.

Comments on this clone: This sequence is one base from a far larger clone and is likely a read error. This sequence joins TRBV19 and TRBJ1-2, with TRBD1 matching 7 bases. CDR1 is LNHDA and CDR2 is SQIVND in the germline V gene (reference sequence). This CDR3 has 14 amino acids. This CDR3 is CASRTTGRNYSYTF. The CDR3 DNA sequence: TGTGCCAGTCGCACGACAGGGCGGAACTATAGCTACACCTTC.

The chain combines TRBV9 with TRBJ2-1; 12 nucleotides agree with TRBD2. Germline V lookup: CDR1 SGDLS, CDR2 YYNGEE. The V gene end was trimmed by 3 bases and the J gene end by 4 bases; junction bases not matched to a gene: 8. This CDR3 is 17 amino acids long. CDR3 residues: CASSASPSGREYNEQFF. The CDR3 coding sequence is TGTGCCAGCAGCGCCTCCCCTAGCGGGAGGGAGTACAATGAGCAGTTCTTC.

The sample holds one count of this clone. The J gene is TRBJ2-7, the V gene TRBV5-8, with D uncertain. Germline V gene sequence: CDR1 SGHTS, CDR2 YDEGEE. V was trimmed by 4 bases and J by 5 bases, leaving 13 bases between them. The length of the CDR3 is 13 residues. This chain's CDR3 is CASSGISGHEQYF. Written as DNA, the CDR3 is TGTGCCAGCAGCGGCATTTCGGGCCACGAGCAGTACTTC. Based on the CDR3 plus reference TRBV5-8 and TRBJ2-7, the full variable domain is EAGVTQSPTHLIKTRGQQATLRCSPISGHTSVYWYQQALGLGLQFLLWYDEGEERNRGNFPPRFSGRQFPNYSSELNVNALELEDSALYLCASSGISGHEQYFGPGTRLTVT.

The CDR3 loop reads CASSLRGGNSGANVLTF. DNA of the CDR3: TGTGCCAGCAGCTTGCGAGGGGGAAACTCTGGGGCCAACGTCCTGACTTTC. This chain joins TRBV7-3 and TRBJ2-6; perhaps TRBD1 as D (6 bases). This CDR3 spans 17 amino acids. Trimming stripped 3 bases from V and 0 bases from J, with 12 bases between. In germline, CDR1 is SGHTA, CDR2 FQGTGA.

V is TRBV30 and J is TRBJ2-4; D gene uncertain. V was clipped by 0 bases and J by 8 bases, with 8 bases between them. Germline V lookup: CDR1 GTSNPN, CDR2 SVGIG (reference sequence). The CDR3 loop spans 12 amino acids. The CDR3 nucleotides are TGTGCCTGGAGTGTAGAGTTGGACATTCAGTACTTC. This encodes CAWSVELDIQYF.

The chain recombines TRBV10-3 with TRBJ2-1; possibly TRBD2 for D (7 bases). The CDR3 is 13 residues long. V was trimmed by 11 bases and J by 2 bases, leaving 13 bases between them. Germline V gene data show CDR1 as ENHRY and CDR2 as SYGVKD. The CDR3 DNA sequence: TGTGCCCTGGGGGGGACAACCTACAATGAGCAGTTCTTC. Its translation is CALGGTTYNEQFF.

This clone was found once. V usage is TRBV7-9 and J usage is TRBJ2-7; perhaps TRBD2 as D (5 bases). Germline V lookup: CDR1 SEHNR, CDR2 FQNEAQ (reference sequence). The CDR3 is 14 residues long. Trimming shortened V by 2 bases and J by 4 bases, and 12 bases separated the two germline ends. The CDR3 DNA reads TGTGCCAGCAGCTTACGAGGGAAGACGTACGAGCAGTACTTC. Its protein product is CASSLRGKTYEQYF.

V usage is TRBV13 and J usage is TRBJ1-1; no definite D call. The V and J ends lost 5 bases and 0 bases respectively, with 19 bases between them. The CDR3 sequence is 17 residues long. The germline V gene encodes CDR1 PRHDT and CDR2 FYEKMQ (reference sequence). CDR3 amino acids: CASSTIKRTVVNTEAFF. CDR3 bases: TGTGCCAGCAGCACCATAAAAAGGACGGTCGTGAACACTGAAGCTTTCTTT.

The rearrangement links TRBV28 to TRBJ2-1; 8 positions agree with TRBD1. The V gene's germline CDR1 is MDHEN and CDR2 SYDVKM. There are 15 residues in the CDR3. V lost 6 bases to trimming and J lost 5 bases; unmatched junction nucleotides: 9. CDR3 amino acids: CASRYAGGFDNEQFF. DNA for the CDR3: TGTGCCAGCAGATACGCAGGGGGCTTCGACAATGAGCAGTTCTTC.

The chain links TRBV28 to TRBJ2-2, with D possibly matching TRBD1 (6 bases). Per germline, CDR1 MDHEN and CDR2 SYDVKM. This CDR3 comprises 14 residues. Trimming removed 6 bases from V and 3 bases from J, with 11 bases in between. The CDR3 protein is CASRVRGYTGELFF. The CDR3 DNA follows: TGTGCCAGCAGGGTTAGGGGGTACACCGGGGAGCTGTTTTTT.

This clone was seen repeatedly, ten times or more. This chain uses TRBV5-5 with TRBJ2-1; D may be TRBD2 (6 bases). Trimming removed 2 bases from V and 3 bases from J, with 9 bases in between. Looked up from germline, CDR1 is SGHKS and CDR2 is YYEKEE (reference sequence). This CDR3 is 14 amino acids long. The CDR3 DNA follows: TGTGCCAGCAGCTTATGGCGGGACTACAATGAGCAGTTCTTC. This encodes CASSLWRDYNEQFF. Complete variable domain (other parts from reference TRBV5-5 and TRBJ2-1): DAGVTQSPTHLIKTRGQQVTLRCSPISGHKSVSWYQQVLGQGPQFIFQYYEKEERGRGNFPDRFSARQFPNYSSELNVNALLLGDSALYLCASSLWRDYNEQFFGPGTRLTVL.

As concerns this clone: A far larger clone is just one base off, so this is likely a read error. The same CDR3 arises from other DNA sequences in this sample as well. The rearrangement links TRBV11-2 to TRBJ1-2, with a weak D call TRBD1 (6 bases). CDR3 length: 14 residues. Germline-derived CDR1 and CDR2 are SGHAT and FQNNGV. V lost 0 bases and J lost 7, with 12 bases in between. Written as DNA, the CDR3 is TGTGCCAGCAGCTTAGACGGCAGGGGCGGTGGCTACACCTTC. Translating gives CASSLDGRGGGYTF.

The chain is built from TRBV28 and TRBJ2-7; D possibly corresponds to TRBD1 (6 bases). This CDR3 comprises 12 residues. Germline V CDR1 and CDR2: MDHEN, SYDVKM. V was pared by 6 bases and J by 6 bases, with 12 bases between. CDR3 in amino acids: CASSQMDSEQYF. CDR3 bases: TGTGCCAGCAGCCAAATGGACAGCGAGCAGTACTTC.

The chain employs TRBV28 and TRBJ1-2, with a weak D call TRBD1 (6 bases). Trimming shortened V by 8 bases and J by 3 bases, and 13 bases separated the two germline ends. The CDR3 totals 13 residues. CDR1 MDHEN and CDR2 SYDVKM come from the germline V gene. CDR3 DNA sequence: TGTGCCAGCGGGATACAGGGTCACTATGGCTACACCTTC. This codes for CASGIQGHYGYTF.

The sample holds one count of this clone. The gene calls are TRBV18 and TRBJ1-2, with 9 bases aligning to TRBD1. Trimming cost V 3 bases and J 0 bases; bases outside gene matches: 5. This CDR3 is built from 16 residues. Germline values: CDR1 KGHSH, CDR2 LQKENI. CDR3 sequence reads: CASSPLGQGTNYGYTF. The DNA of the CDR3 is TGTGCCAGCTCACCCCTGGGACAGGGAACTAACTATGGCTACACCTTC.

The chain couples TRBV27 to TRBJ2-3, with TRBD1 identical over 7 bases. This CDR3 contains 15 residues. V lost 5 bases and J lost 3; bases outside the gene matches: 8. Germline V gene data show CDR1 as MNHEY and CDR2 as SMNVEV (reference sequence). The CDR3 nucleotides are TGTGCCAGCAGTCTTCGGACAGGAAATACAGATACGCAGTATTTT. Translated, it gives CASSLRTGNTDTQYF.

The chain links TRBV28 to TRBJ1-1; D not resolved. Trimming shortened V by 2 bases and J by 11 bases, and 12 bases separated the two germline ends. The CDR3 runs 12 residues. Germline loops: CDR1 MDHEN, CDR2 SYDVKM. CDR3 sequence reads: CASSLNGVGAFF. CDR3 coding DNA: TGTGCCAGCAGTTTAAATGGGGTGGGTGCTTTCTTT.

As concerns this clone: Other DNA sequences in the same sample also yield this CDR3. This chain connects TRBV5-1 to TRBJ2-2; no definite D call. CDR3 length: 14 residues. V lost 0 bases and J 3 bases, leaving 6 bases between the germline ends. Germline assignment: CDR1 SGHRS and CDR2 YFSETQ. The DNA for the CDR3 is TGCGCCAGCAGCTTGGCCAGGTACACCGGGGAGCTGTTTTTT. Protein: CASSLARYTGELFF.

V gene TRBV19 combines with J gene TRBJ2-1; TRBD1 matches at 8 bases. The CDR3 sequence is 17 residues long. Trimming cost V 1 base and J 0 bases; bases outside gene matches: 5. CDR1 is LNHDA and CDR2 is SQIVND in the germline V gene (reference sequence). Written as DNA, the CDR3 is TGTGCCAGTAGTATAGGGACAGGGAGGAGCTCCTACAATGAGCAGTTCTTC. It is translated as CASSIGTGRSSYNEQFF.

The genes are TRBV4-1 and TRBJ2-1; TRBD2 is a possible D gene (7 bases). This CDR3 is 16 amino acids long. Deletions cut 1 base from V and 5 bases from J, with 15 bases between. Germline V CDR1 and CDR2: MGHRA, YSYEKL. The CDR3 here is CASSQGLGGGNNEQFF. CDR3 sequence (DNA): TGCGCCAGCAGCCAAGGGTTGGGAGGGGGGAACAATGAGCAGTTCTTC.

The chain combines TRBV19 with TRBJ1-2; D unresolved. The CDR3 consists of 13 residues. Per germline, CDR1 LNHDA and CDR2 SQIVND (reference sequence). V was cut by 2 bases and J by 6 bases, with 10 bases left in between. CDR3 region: CASSILGSDGYTF. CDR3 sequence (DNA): TGTGCCAGTAGTATACTGGGATCGGATGGCTACACCTTC.

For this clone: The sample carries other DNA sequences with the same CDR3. The DNA of the CDR3 is TGTGCCAGCAGTCCCAGGGGGACTAGCGGTTACAATGAGCAGTTCTTC. Protein product: CASSPRGTSGYNEQFF. This chain uses TRBV28 with TRBJ2-1; 11 bases fit TRBD2. This CDR3 has 16 amino acids. CDR1 is MDHEN, CDR2 SYDVKM, per germline. V shed 5 bases and J 4 bases; nucleotides not matched to a gene: 7.

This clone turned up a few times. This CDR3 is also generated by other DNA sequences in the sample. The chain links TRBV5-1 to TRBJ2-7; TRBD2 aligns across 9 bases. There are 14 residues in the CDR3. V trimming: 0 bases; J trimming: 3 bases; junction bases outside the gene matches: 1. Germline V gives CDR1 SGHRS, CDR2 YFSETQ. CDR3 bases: TGCGCCAGCAGCTTGGGTAGCGGGAGCTACGAGCAGTACTTC. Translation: CASSLGSGSYEQYF.

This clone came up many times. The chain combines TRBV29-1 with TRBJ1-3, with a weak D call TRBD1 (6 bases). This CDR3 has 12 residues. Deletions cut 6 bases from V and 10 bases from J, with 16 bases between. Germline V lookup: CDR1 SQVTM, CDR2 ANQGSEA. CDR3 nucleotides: TGCAGCGTCACGGGGGCAGGCGGGACCATATATTTT. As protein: CSVTGAGGTIYF.

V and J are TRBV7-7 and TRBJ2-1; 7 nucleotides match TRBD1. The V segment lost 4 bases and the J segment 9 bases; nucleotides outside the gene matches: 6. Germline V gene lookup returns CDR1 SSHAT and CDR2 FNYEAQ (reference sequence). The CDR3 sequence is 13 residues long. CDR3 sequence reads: CASSSQGGTEQFF. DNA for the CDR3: TGTGCCAGCAGCTCTCAAGGGGGCACTGAGCAGTTCTTC. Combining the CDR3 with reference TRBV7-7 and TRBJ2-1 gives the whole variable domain GAGVSQSPRYKVTKRGQDVTLRCDPISSHATLYWYQQALGQGPEFLTYFNYEAQPDKSGLPSDRFSAERPEGSISTLTIQRTEQRDSAMYRCASSSQGGTEQFFGPGTRLTVL.

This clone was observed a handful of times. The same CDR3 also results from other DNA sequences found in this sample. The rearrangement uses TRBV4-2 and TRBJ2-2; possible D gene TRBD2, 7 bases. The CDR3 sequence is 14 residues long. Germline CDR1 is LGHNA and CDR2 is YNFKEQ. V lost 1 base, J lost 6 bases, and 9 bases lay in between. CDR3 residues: CASSQGGGAGELFF. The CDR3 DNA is TGTGCCAGCAGCCAAGGAGGGGGGGCCGGGGAGCTGTTTTTT.

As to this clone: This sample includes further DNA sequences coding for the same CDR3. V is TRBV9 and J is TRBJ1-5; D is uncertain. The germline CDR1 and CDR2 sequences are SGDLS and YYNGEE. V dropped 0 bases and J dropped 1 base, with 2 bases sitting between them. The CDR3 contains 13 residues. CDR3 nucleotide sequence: TGTGCCAGCAGCGTAGCAAGCAATCAGCCCCAGCATTTT. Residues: CASSVASNQPQHF.

The CDR3 coding sequence is TGCGCCAGCAGCTCCCGGGACAGCTACACCGGGGAGCTGTTTTTT. Translating gives CASSSRDSYTGELFF. This sequence joins TRBV5-1 and TRBJ2-2; TRBD1 matches at 7 bases. With V trimmed by 3 bases and J by 3 bases, 5 bases remained unmatched. Looked up from germline, CDR1 is SGHRS and CDR2 is YFSETQ. The CDR3 length is 15 residues.

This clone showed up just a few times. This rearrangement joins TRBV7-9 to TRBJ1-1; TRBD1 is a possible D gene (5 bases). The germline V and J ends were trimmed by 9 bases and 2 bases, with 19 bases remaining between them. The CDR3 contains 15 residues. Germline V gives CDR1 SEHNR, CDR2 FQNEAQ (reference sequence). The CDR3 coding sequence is TGTGCCAGTATTGAAGGGGTTGGGGCAAACACTGAAGCTTTCTTT. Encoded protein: CASIEGVGANTEAFF.